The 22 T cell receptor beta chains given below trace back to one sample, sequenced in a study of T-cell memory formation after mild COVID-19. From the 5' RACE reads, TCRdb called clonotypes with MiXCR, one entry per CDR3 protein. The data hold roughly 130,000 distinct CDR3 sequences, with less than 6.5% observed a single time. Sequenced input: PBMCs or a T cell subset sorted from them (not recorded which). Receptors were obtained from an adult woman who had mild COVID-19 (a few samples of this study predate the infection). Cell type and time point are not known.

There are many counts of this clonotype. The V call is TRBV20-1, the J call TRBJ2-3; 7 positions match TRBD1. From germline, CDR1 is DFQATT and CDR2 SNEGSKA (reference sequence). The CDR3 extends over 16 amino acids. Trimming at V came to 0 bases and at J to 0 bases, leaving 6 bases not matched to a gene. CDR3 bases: TGCAGTGCTAGAGATTACTACAGGGGAAGCACAGATACGCAGTATTTT. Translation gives CSARDYYRGSTDTQYF.

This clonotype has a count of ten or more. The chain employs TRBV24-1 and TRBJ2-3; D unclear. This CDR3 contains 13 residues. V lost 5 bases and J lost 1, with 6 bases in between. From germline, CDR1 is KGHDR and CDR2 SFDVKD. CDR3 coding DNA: TGTGCCACCAGTGCCTCAGGCACAGATACGCAGTATTTT. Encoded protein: CATSASGTDTQYF.

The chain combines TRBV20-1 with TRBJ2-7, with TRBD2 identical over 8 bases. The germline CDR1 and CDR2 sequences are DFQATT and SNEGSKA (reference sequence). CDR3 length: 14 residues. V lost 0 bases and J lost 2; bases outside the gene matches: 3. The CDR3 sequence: CSARESGGTYEQYF. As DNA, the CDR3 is TGCAGTGCTAGAGAAAGCGGGGGAACCTACGAGCAGTACTTC.

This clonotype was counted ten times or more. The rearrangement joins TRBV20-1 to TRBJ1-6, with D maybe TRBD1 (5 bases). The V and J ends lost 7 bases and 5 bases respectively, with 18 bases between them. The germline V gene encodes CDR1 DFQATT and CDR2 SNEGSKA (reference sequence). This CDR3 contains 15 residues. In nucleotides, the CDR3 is TGCAGTGGGATTAGGGGAGTCTCAAATAATTCACCCCTCCACTTT. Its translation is CSGIRGVSNNSPLHF.

This CDR3 reads CSAREPRARGVVDTQYF. The CDR3, as DNA: TGCAGTGCTAGAGAACCCCGGGCTAGAGGGGTTGTAGATACGCAGTATTTT. The chain couples TRBV20-1 to TRBJ2-3, with D perhaps being TRBD1 or TRBD2 (5 bases each). Trimming pared 0 bases from V and 5 bases from J, leaving 21 bases between. This CDR3 region has 17 residues. Germline V gives CDR1 DFQATT, CDR2 SNEGSKA (reference sequence).

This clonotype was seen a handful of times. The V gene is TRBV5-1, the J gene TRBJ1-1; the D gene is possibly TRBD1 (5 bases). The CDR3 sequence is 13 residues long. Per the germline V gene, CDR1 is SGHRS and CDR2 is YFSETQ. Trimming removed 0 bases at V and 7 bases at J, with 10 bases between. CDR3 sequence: CASSLDTGLEAFF. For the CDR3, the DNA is TGCGCCAGCAGCTTGGATACGGGGCTTGAAGCTTTCTTT.

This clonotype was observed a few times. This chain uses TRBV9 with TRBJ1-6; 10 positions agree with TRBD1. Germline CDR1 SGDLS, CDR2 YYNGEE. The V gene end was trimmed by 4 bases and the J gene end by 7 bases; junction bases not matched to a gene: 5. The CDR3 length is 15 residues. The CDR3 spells CASSRLGQGNSPLHF. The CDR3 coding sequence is TGTGCCAGCAGCCGTCTGGGACAGGGGAATTCACCCCTCCACTTT.

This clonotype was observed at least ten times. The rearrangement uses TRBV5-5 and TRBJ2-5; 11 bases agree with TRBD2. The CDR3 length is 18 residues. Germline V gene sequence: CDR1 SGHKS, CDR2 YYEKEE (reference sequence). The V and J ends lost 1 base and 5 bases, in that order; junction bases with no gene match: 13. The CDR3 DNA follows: TGTGCCAGCAGCTTGCTGATAGCGGGGGGGCGAGTTGGGGAGACCCAGTACTTC. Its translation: CASSLLIAGGRVGETQYF.

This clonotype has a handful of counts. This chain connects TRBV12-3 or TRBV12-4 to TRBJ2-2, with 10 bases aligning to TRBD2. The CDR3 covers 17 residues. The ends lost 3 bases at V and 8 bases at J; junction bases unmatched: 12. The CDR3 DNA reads TGTGCCAGCAGTTTTCCGTTAAGACTAGCGGGTTTGGGGGAGCTGTTTTTT. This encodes CASSFPLRLAGLGELFF.

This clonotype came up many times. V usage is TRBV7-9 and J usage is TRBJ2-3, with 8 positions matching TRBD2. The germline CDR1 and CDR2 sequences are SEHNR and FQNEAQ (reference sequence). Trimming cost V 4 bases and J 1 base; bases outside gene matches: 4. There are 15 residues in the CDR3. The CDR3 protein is CASSSSGSRTDTQYF. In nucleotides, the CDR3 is TGTGCCAGCAGCTCAAGCGGGAGCCGCACAGATACGCAGTATTTT.

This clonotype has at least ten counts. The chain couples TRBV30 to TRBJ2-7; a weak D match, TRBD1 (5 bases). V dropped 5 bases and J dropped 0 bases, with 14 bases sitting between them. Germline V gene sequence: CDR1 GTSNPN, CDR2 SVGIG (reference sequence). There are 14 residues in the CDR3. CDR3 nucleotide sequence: TGTGCCTGGGAGAAACAGGTTAGCTCCTACGAGCAGTACTTC. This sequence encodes CAWEKQVSSYEQYF.

CDR3 loop: CSGRGQINQPQHF. CDR3 DNA: TGCAGTGGTAGGGGACAGATCAATCAGCCCCAGCATTTT. This chain joins TRBV20-1 and TRBJ1-5, with TRBD1 matching 7 bases. From germline, CDR1 is DFQATT and CDR2 SNEGSKA (reference sequence). CDR3 length: 13 amino acids. Germline trimming cut 7 bases from V and 3 bases from J; bases unmatched to any gene: 6.

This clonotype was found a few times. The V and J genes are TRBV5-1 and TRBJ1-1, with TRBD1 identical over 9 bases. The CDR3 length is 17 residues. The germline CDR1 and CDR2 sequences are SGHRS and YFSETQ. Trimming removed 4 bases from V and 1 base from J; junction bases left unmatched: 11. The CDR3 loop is CASSLDGQGLGNTEAFF. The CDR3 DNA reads TGCGCCAGCAGCCTCGATGGACAGGGGTTGGGGAACACTGAAGCTTTCTTT.

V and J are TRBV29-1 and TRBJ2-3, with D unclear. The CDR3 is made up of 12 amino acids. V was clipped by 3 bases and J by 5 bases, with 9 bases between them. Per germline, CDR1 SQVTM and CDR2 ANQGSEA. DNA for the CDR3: TGCAGCGTTGAGAGATGGGGAGATACGCAGTATTTT. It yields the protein CSVERWGDTQYF.

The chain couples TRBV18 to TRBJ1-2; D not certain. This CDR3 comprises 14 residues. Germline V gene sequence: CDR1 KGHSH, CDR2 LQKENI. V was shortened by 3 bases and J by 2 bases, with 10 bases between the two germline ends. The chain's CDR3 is CASSPGISNYGYTF. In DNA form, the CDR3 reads TGTGCCAGCTCACCGGGGATATCCAACTATGGCTACACCTTC.

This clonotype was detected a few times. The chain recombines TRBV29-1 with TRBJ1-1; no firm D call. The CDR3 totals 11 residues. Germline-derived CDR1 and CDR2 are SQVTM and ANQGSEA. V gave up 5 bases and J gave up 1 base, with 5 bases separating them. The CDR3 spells CSVFRNTEAFF. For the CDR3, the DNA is TGCAGCGTTTTTCGGAACACTGAAGCTTTCTTT.

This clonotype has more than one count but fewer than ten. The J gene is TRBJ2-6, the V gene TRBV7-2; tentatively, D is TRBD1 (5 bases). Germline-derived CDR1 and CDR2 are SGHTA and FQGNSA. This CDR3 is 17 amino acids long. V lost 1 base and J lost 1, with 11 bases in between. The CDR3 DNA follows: TGTGCCAGCAGCTTAGGGTGGCAGGGATCTGGGGCCAACGTCCTGACTTTC. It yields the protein CASSLGWQGSGANVLTF.

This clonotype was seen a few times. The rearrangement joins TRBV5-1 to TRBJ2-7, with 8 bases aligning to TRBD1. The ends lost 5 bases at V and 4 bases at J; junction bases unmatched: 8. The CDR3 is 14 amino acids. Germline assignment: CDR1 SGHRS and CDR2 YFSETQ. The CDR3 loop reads CASRFDRGEYEQYF. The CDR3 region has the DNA TGCGCCAGCAGGTTCGACAGGGGCGAGTACGAGCAGTACTTC. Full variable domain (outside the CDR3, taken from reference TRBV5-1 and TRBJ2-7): KAGVTQTPRYLIKTRGQQVTLSCSPISGHRSVSWYQQTPGQGLQFLFEYFSETQRNKGNFPGRFSGRQFSNSRSEMNVSTLELGDSALYLCASRFDRGEYEQYFGPGTRLTVT.

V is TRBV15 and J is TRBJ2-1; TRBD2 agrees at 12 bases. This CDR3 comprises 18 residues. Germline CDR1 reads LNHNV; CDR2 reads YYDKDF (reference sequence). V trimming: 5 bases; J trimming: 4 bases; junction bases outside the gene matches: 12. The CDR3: CATSPRGLAGRIYNEQFF. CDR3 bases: TGTGCCACCAGCCCCCGCGGACTAGCGGGGCGGATTTACAATGAGCAGTTCTTC.

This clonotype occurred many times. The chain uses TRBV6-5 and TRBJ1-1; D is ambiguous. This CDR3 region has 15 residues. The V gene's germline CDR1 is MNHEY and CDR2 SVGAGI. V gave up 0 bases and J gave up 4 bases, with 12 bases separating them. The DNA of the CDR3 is TGTGCCAGCAGTTACTCAAGTAGTTGGGGCACTGAAGCTTTCTTT. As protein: CASSYSSSWGTEAFF.

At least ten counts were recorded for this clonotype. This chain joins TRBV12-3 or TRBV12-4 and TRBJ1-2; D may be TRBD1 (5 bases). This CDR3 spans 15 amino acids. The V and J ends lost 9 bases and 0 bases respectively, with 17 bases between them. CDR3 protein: CASPGPEYTNYGYTF. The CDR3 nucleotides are TGTGCCAGTCCGGGGCCTGAGTATACTAACTATGGCTACACCTTC.

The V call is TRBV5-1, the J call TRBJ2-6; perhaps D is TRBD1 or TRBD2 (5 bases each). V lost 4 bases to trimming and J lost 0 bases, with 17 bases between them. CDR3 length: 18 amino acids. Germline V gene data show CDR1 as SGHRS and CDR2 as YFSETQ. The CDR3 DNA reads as TGCGCCAGCAGCCCCGGGGACGGCGCGCTCTCTGGGGCCAACGTCCTGACTTTC. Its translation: CASSPGDGALSGANVLTF.